A few counts support the clone carrying this T cell receptor beta chain. Its antigen remains unidentified. In germline, CDR1 is SQVTM, CDR2 ANQGSEA. V dropped 3 bases and J dropped 4 bases, with 9 bases sitting between them. The CDR3 extends over 12 amino acids. The data belong to a study of vaccination effects on CD4 cells after COVID-19. Generated by immunoSEQ multiplex PCR, the TCRdb table keeps only in-frame clones and is missing some. There are about 61,000 clones in the sample; 75% to 85% occur only once, and roughly 2.4% lies in the top ten. ViraFEST used viral peptide pools to expand antigen-specific CD4+ T cells before sequencing. Culture proceeded for about 11 days, and CD4+ T cells were then isolated.

The chain has TRBV29-1 and TRBJ1-2; D is perhaps TRBD1 (5 bases). The starting material was CD4+ T cells from PBMCs cultured with HCoV-229E spike peptides, obtained before COVID-19 vaccination. The sequence came from a human donor who received a COVID-19 vaccine. The CDR3 nucleotides read TGCAGCGTTGATTCGACAGTCTATGGCTACACCTTC. It encodes CSVDSTVYGYTF.